A single sample is the source of the 14 T cell receptor beta chains below, sequenced in a study of CD8+ T cells in alopecia areata listed by TCRdb under 2018. Receptors were amplified or captured by the immunoSEQ multiplex PCR assay. To provide template for TCR sequencing, every sample had RNA extracted and reverse transcribed into cDNA. Drawn from immuneACCESS, this table holds only the in-frame rearrangements with V and J called that TCRdb kept. Clones are partly lost; checked studies trace under half to an unresolved V gene and leave the rest unexplained. For this sample there are 79,000 or so clones; 60% to 70% appear just once. The leading ten clones occupy around a quarter of the sample. The time point label corresponds to: about 25 weeks on oral tofacitinib. The treatment or condition label, as the study defines it: oral pan-JAK inhibitor, 5-10 mg twice daily. The specimen was CD8+ T cells sorted from blood, collected at week 24, from a patient treated with tofacitinib. The receptors shown here come from a human donor with alopecia areata.

In its sample, this clone was seen once. The chain employs TRBV28 and TRBJ2-2; 8 bases fit TRBD1. This CDR3 has 14 amino acids. V lost 7 bases and J lost 5; bases outside the gene matches: 6. Looked up from germline, CDR1 is MDHEN and CDR2 is SYDVKM. This chain's CDR3 is CASKGQGNTGELFF. In DNA form, the CDR3 reads TGTGCCAGCAAAGGACAGGGAAATACCGGGGAGCTGTTTTTT.

This chain uses TRBV6-5 with TRBJ2-3; 11 bases align to TRBD2. V lost 2 bases to trimming and J lost 6 bases; unmatched junction nucleotides: 7. The CDR3 runs to 16 residues. Germline-derived CDR1 and CDR2 are MNHEY and SVGAGI. The CDR3 loop is CASSYLAGGRSDTQYF. The CDR3, as DNA: TGTGCCAGCAGTTACCTAGCGGGGGGAAGGTCGGATACGCAGTATTTT.

The J gene is TRBJ2-5, the V gene TRBV15; D is unclear. The CDR3 runs 16 residues. V lost 1 base and J lost 1, with 13 bases in between. Germline CDR1 LNHNV, CDR2 YYDKDF (reference sequence). The CDR3 DNA reads TGTGCCACCAGCAGAGTCCCCAGCAGTACCCAAGAGACCCAGTACTTC. Translating it yields CATSRVPSSTQETQYF.

This clone showed up just a few times. DNA for the CDR3: TGTGCCAGCAGCTCGGTCGGGGTCCCCCCCTACGAGCAGTACTTC. It specifies CASSSVGVPPYEQYF. The gene calls are TRBV7-2 and TRBJ2-7, with D possibly being TRBD2 (5 bases). The CDR3 spans 15 residues. Per germline, CDR1 SGHTA and CDR2 FQGNSA. V dropped 4 bases and J dropped 2 bases, with 15 bases sitting between them. Full variable domain (outside the CDR3, taken from reference TRBV7-2 and TRBJ2-7): GAGVSQSPSNKVTEKGKDVELRCDPISGHTALYWYRQSLGQGLEFLIYFQGNSAPDKSGLPSDRFSAERTGGSVSTLTIQRTQQEDSAVYLCASSSVGVPPYEQYFGPGTRLTVT.

The V and J genes are TRBV5-1 and TRBJ2-7; tentative D call: TRBD2 (6 bases). The CDR3 covers 16 residues. Germline V CDR1 and CDR2: SGHRS, YFSETQ. The V and J ends lost 3 bases and 6 bases respectively, with 22 bases between them. The CDR3 DNA reads as TGCGCCAGCAGCTGGCCCGGGGGTGGGGAGGAGGGCGAGCAGTACTTC. It yields the protein CASSWPGGGEEGEQYF. The full variable domain, with the rest looked up from reference TRBV5-1 and TRBJ2-7, is KAGVTQTPRYLIKTRGQQVTLSCSPISGHRSVSWYQQTPGQGLQFLFEYFSETQRNKGNFPGRFSGRQFSNSRSEMNVSTLELGDSALYLCASSWPGGGEEGEQYFGPGTRLTVT.

V and J are TRBV29-1 and TRBJ2-7; D is tentatively TRBD1 or TRBD2 (5 bases each). The CDR3 runs 13 residues. V was pared by 4 bases and J by 4 bases, with 14 bases between. The germline V gene has CDR1 SQVTM and CDR2 ANQGSEA. The CDR3, as DNA: TGCAGCGTTGTGGGGACCGGAGGTTACGAGCAGTACTTC. This translates into CSVVGTGGYEQYF.

The chain is built from TRBV7-9 and TRBJ1-3; D possibly corresponds to TRBD1 (6 bases). The CDR3 sequence is 13 residues long. CDR1 is SEHNR, CDR2 FQNEAQ, per germline (reference sequence). Trimming pared 11 bases from V and 6 bases from J, leaving 17 bases between. For the CDR3, the DNA is TGTGCCGGGACCCACAGGGATGTAAACACCATATATTTT. Translating gives CAGTHRDVNTIYF.

The genes are TRBV7-2 and TRBJ2-1, with a tentative D call TRBD2 (7 bases). Germline values: CDR1 SGHTA, CDR2 FQGNSA. The CDR3 spans 14 residues. Trimming cost V 3 bases and J 3 bases, with 9 bases left between them. This CDR3 reads CASSFGGLYNEQFF. The CDR3, as DNA: TGTGCCAGCAGCTTCGGGGGGCTCTACAATGAGCAGTTCTTC.

This clone came up once. The chain couples TRBV6-1 to TRBJ2-7, with D possibly called TRBD1 or TRBD2 (5 bases each). The CDR3 runs to 15 residues. Germline values: CDR1 MNHNS, CDR2 SASEGT. Trimming took 5 bases from V and 0 from J, leaving 14 bases between them. This chain's CDR3 is CASSTRDGISYEQYF. CDR3 bases: TGTGCCAGCAGTACCCGGGACGGGATCTCCTACGAGCAGTACTTC.

The chain is built from TRBV10-3 and TRBJ2-7; 8 bases are a match to TRBD2. The CDR3 sequence is 15 residues long. V lost 0 bases, J lost 2 bases, and 3 bases stayed unmatched. CDR1 is ENHRY, CDR2 SYGVKD, per germline. The CDR3 bases are TGTGCCATCAGTGAGTCGACTAGCGTTACCTACGAGCAGTACTTC. Translating it yields CAISESTSVTYEQYF.

This clone was found a few times. The genes are TRBV7-8 and TRBJ2-5; TRBD1 matches 7 bases. This CDR3 has 15 amino acids. After removal of 5 bases from V and 1 base from J, the junction contained 7 bases not matched to a gene. Germline CDR1 is SGHVS and CDR2 is FQNEAQ. This CDR3 reads CASSIWDSAQETQYF. CDR3 nucleotides: TGTGCCAGCAGCATATGGGACAGTGCCCAAGAGACCCAGTACTTC. The full variable domain, completed using reference TRBV7-8 and TRBJ2-5, is GAGVSQSPRYKVAKRGQDVALRCDPISGHVSLFWYQQALGQGPEFLTYFQNEAQLDKSGLPSDRFFAERPEGSVSTLKIQRTQQEDSAVYLCASSIWDSAQETQYFGPGTRLLVL.

The gene calls are TRBV4-3 and TRBJ2-7, with D unresolved. The V end lost 0 bases, the J end lost 3 bases, and 6 bases lay between the germline ends. The CDR3 length is 13 residues. CDR1 and CDR2 (germline): LGHNA, YSLEER. CDR3 bases: TGCGCCAGCAGCCAAGATCTCGGCTACGAGCAGTACTTC. Protein: CASSQDLGYEQYF.

This clone has a handful of counts. The rearrangement joins TRBV27 to TRBJ2-7; the match to TRBD2 covers 9 bases. After removal of 6 bases from V and 3 bases from J, the junction contained 9 bases not matched to a gene. The CDR3 length is 15 residues. The germline gives CDR1 MNHEY, CDR2 SMNVEV (reference sequence). Here the CDR3 DNA reads TGTGCCAGCAGACATGTAGCGGGAGTACTCTACGAGCAGTACTTC. Translation gives CASRHVAGVLYEQYF.

The genes are TRBV29-1 and TRBJ1-2; D is ambiguous. Germline loops: CDR1 SQVTM, CDR2 ANQGSEA. This CDR3 is 12 amino acids long. Deletions cut 6 bases from V and 3 bases from J, with 11 bases between. CDR3 nucleotides: TGCAGCGTCACCCCTGGAGACTATGGCTACACCTTC. It specifies CSVTPGDYGYTF.